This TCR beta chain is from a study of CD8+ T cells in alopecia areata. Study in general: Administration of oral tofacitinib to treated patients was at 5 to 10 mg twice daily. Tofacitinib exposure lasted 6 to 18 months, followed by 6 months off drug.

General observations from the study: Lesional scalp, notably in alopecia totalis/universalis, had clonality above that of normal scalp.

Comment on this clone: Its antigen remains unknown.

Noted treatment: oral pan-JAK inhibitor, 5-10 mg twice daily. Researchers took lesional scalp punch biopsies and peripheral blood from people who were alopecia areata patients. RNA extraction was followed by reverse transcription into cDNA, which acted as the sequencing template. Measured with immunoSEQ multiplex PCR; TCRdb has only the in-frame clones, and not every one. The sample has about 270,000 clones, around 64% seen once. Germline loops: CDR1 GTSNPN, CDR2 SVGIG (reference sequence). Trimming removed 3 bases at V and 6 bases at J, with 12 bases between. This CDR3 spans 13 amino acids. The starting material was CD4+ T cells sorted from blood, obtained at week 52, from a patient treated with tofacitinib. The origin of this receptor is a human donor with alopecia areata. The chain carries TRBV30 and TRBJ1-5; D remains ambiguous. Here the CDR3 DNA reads TGTGCCTGGAGCGAAGGAGAAGGTCAGCCCCAGCATTTT. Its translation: CAWSEGEGQPQHF.